Detailed here is one T cell receptor (beta chain). Its antigen is unknown. The data belong to a study of cytomegalovirus exposure and HLA in healthy donors. Study observations and caveats: One cluster of highly shared sequence variants probably arose as a sequencing artifact.

In germline, CDR1 is SNHLY, CDR2 FYNNEI. The CDR3 sequence is 14 residues long. The V and J ends lost 4 bases and 1 base respectively, with 8 bases between them. Researchers ran the PCR with 60 Vbeta and 13 Jbeta primers. Clones were sequenced by immunoSEQ multiplex PCR, and TCRdb holds only the in-frame ones, with some missing. Among about 110,000 clones, around 85% were seen once, and the ten largest hold approximately 3.7%. Material for sequencing was PBMCs. The TCR was taken from a man between 60 and 70 years old in good health and CMV-seronegative. The chain employs TRBV2 and TRBJ1-5; D remains ambiguous. The CDR3 sequence: CASSVEHSNQPQHF. The CDR3 DNA reads as TGTGCCAGCAGTGTGGAGCACAGCAATCAGCCCCAGCATTTT.